What follows are 3 T cell receptor beta chains derived from one specimen sequenced in a study of T-cell reconstitution after alpha-beta-depleted transplantation in children. For TCRbeta, the library was prepared with unique molecular identifiers. TCRdb re-derived calls from the PCR reads in MiXCR, one entry per CDR3 protein. The table includes 540,000 or so distinct CDR3 sequences, roughly 24% detected once. Sample: PBMCs, mostly from graft donor cells, taken 360 days after TCRalphabeta/CD19-depleted stem cell transplant. The receptors derive from a boy younger than two who had a stem cell transplant for acute myeloid leukemia, so the T cells may come from the graft donor.

The chain combines TRBV24-1 with TRBJ2-1; a weak D match, TRBD2 (6 bases). Germline V gives CDR1 KGHDR, CDR2 SFDVKD. Trimming cost V 4 bases and J 7 bases, with 13 bases left between them. The CDR3 is made up of 14 amino acids. The CDR3 bases are TGTGCCACCAGTGAGGAGGGCGAGGTGAATGAGCAGTTCTTC. Translated: CATSEEGEVNEQFF.

This clonotype was seen a handful of times. The chain carries TRBV6-5 and TRBJ2-1; 9 bases line up with TRBD1. CDR3 length: 16 residues. J lost 7 bases, V lost 0 bases, and 7 bases had no gene match. The germline gives CDR1 MNHEY, CDR2 SVGAGI. The CDR3 here is CASSYSRRQGENEQFF. The DNA for the CDR3 is TGTGCCAGCAGTTACTCGAGGAGACAGGGGGAAAATGAGCAGTTCTTC.

This clonotype turned up a few times. J is TRBJ2-1 and V is TRBV12-3 or TRBV12-4; 12 bases fit TRBD2. CDR3 size: 15 residues. J gave up 8 bases and V 5 bases, and 7 bases lay outside the gene matches. The DNA of the CDR3 is TGTGCCAGCAGTAGCGCTAGCGGGGGGGTTTATGAGCAGTTCTTC. Protein sequence: CASSSASGGVYEQFF.